This T cell receptor beta chain derives from a study of radiotherapy plus CTLA-4 blockade in lung cancer (dated 2018 in TCRdb). Background on the whole study: Among enrolled patients, under 20% had an objective response and approximately 30% reached disease control.

As to this clone: The clone's antigen remains unknown. Base quality data are lacking; no much larger clone is found one base away.

CDR1 MNHEY and CDR2 SVGAGI were looked up in the germline V gene. V is clipped by 2 bases and J by 0 bases, and the sequence between their germline boundaries is 10 bases long. The CDR3 holds 15 amino acids from the cysteine to the phenylalanine. Just CDR3 DNA is preserved here, 45 bases in frame from base 1. Broader findings and caveats from the paper: The strongest predictors of response, as reported, were early dynamic changes in blood T cell clones along with a rise in serum interferon-beta after radiation. After treatment with radiotherapy and ipilimumab, TCR clones that came from tumors expanded in the peripheral blood.

The study evaluated CTLA-4 blockade (ipilimumab) given together with focal radiation therapy in patients who had chemo-refractory metastatic non-small-cell lung cancer. The method behind the library was the immunoSEQ multiplex PCR assay. TCRdb obtained this table from immuneACCESS and retained in-frame rearrangements with V and J assigned. These tables miss some clones; where compared with another copy, unresolved V genes account for less than half of the shortfall, and the remainder is unexplained. This sample gives about 53,000 clones in total; approximately 84% of them show up just once. The ten top clones hold approximately 5% of the sample.

The material was peripheral blood, obtained from a patient treated with radiotherapy plus ipilimumab. This receptor was taken from a human donor with non-small cell lung cancer whose response to radiotherapy plus ipilimumab could not be evaluated. The chain is encoded by TRBV6-5 joined to TRBJ1-1; the D gene is possibly TRBD1, with 6 bases matching. The CDR3 region: CASSYAGALNTEAFF. Here is the DNA: TGTGCCAGCAGTTACGCAGGGGCTTTGAACACTGAAGCTTTCTTT.